Listed below are T cell receptor beta chains from one sample, sequenced in a study of CXCR3-negative and CXCR3-positive naive CD8 T cells. TCRdb reprocessed the 5' RACE reads, keeping one entry per CDR3 protein, no DNA. The sample includes under 150,000 distinct CDR3 sequences. The sequencing sample was made of naive CXCR3+ CD8+ T cells from blood. The receptors were sampled from a human donor in good health. Some clones in this sample may be carry-over from other donors' samples. The CDR3 runs from the conserved cysteine through the conserved F or W.

J gene: TRBJ2-2
V gene: TRBV12-3/TRBV12-4
CDR3 protein: CASSLIGTGELFF

J gene: TRBJ2-4
V gene: TRBV28
CDR3 protein: CASSDRSPKNIQYF

J gene: TRBJ1-1
V gene: TRBV4-3
CDR3 protein: CASSQDRGTEAFF

J gene: TRBJ2-7
V gene: TRBV28
CDR3 protein: CASSLPSNTGGDEQYF

J gene: TRBJ1-2
V gene: TRBV20-1
CDR3 protein: CSAHEIQGAGYGYTF

J gene: TRBJ2-2
V gene: TRBV5-6
CDR3 protein: CASSLSPRELPGELFF

J gene: TRBJ1-1
V gene: TRBV29-1
CDR3 protein: CSVEGDRAEAFF

J gene: TRBJ2-1
V gene: TRBV19
CDR3 protein: CASIWNNEQFF

J gene: TRBJ2-2
V gene: TRBV28
CDR3 protein: CASSSPRASEKLFF

J gene: TRBJ2-1
V gene: TRBV15
CDR3 protein: CATSRASGGFNEQFF

J gene: TRBJ2-6
V gene: TRBV20-1
CDR3 protein: CSARDPRDTSSGANVLTF

J gene: TRBJ2-2
V gene: TRBV6-5
CDR3 protein: CASSYSRVAANTGELFF

J gene: TRBJ1-2
V gene: TRBV29-1
CDR3 protein: CSVGKGSSLYGYTF

J gene: TRBJ2-1
V gene: TRBV13
CDR3 protein: CASSLGLAGGNGQFF

J gene: TRBJ1-5
V gene: TRBV28
CDR3 protein: CASSFRVNQPQHF

J gene: TRBJ2-7
V gene: TRBV5-6
CDR3 protein: CASSSTHREEYF

J gene: TRBJ2-5
V gene: TRBV21-1
CDR3 protein: CASSPKGRTGTHQETQYF

J gene: TRBJ2-7
V gene: TRBV9
CDR3 protein: CASSETGEPSYEQYF

J gene: TRBJ2-2
V gene: TRBV15
CDR3 protein: CATSRDRDAPRSGELFF

J gene: TRBJ1-1
V gene: TRBV20-1
CDR3 protein: CSVRLEQPEAFF

J gene: TRBJ2-1
V gene: TRBV20-1
CDR3 protein: CSAGLGINEQFF

J gene: TRBJ1-1
V gene: TRBV5-1
CDR3 protein: CASSFLGLNTEAFF

J gene: TRBJ2-3
V gene: TRBV27
CDR3 protein: CASSFSIAGTDTQYF